The 2 T cell receptor beta chains given below trace back to one sample, sequenced in a study of blood T cell repertoires in COVID-19. TCRdb keeps only in-frame clones here, not all; method: immunoSEQ multiplex PCR. Among roughly 350,000 clones listed, about 90% were seen once. Sequencing was performed on peripheral blood. The receptors were sampled from a woman aged 18-35 years who had recovered from COVID-19.

The chain uses TRBV9 and TRBJ1-3; D possibly corresponds to TRBD1 (5 bases). Trimming shortened V by 3 bases and J by 0 bases, and 7 bases separated the two germline ends. There are 14 residues in the CDR3. CDR1 and CDR2 from the germline V gene are SGDLS and YYNGEE. The CDR3 nucleotides read TGTGCCAGCAGCGAGCAGGGCTCTGGAAACACCATATATTTT. Protein sequence: CASSEQGSGNTIYF.

The chain employs TRBV12-5 and TRBJ2-5, with D unclear. The V end was cut by 2 bases, the J end by 7 bases, with 8 bases between. The CDR3 has 12 amino acids. In germline, CDR1 is LGHNT, CDR2 FRNRAP. For the CDR3, the DNA is TGTGCTAGTGGTTTGTATCCCGGGACCCAGTACTTC. It specifies CASGLYPGTQYF.